A selection of T cell receptor beta chains follows, all from one sample in a study of beta chain features in type 1 diabetes. Repertoires were generated with immunoSEQ multiplex PCR, while TCRdb's copy carries only in-frame clones and drops some. Here the sample spans 640,000 or so clones, 13% being singletons. Sequenced: naive CD4+ T cells from blood. The receptor source for this set is a man aged 18 to 35 with type 1 diabetes. The CDR3 runs from the conserved cysteine through the conserved F or W. D genes are given only for firm matches. Size is omitted from some rows. Given values are once, few, many or a class for expanded clones.

d_gene,abundance,len,j_gene,v_gene,CDR3aa,CDR3nt
.,few,13,TRBJ1-1,TRBV14,CASSPTRGGGAFF,TGTGCCAGCAGCCCCACCAGGGGCGGGGGAGCTTTCTTT
.,.,14,TRBJ2-5,TRBV5-4,CASSLDPGQETQYF,TGTGCCAGCAGCTTGGATCCGGGCCAAGAGACCCAGTACTTC
TRBD1,.,19,TRBJ2-6,TRBV15,CATSGEKTGLFPGANVLTF,TGTGCCACCAGCGGGGAAAAGACAGGGCTCTTTCCTGGGGCCAACGTCCTGACTTTC
.,few,13,TRBJ1-2,TRBV6-5,CASSYEAGHGYTF,TGTGCCAGCAGTTACGAGGCAGGGCATGGCTACACCTTC
.,.,12,TRBJ1-2,TRBV29-1,CSVDRGGYGYTF,TGCAGCGTTGATAGGGGGGGCTATGGCTACACCTTC
.,few,18,TRBJ1-1,TRBV5-5,CASTKRTRVGDSHTEAFF,TGTGCCAGCACCAAACGAACCAGGGTAGGAGATTCACACACTGAAGCTTTCTTT
.,.,12,TRBJ2-3,TRBV30,CAWSVGAATQYF,TGTGCCTGGAGTGTGGGGGCGGCTACGCAGTATTTT
.,.,14,TRBJ2-7,TRBV9,CASSVSPTFGEQYF,TGTGCCAGCAGCGTGTCTCCCACCTTCGGCGAGCAGTACTTC
.,few,14,TRBJ2-3,TRBV28,CASSDSPRADTQYF,TGTGCCAGCAGCGACAGTCCCAGGGCAGATACGCAGTATTTT
TRBD1,.,15,TRBJ1-1,TRBV18,CASSTGTGGNTEAFF,TGTGCCAGCTCAACAGGGACAGGGGGCAACACTGAAGCTTTCTTT
.,.,12,TRBJ2-5,TRBV6-5,CASSRTQETQYF,TGTGCCAGCAGTCGTACACAAGAGACCCAGTACTTC
.,.,12,TRBJ1-1,TRBV27,CASRPQGAEAFF,TGTGCCAGCAGACCACAGGGTGCTGAAGCTTTCTTT
.,.,16,TRBJ1-5,TRBV27,CASSARRDGYNQPQHF,TGTGCCAGCAGTGCCCGCCGGGACGGATACAATCAGCCCCAGCATTTT
.,.,13,TRBJ2-7,TRBV30,CAWSRGLAYEQYF,TGTGCCTGGAGTCGCGGACTGGCCTACGAGCAGTACTTC
.,few,11,TRBJ2-1,TRBV5-1,CASSPGNEQFF,TGCGCCAGCAGCCCGGGCAATGAGCAGTTCTTC
TRBD1,few,15,TRBJ2-7,TRBV5-1,CASSLATGVPYEQYF,TGCGCCAGCAGCTTGGCCACAGGGGTTCCCTACGAGCAGTACTTC
.,.,15,TRBJ2-5,TRBV11-2,CASSLEDGTLETQYF,TGTGCCAGCAGCTTAGAAGATGGGACGCTAGAGACCCAGTACTTC
.,.,14,TRBJ2-3,TRBV7-2,CASTLGLVTDTQYF,TGTGCCAGCACCCTAGGGCTAGTTACAGATACGCAGTATTTT
TRBD1,.,15,TRBJ1-4,TRBV6-5,CASSSPGQGNEKLFF,TGTGCCAGCAGTTCCCCGGGACAGGGGAATGAAAAACTGTTTTTT
.,.,13,TRBJ1-1,TRBV29-1,CSVGGDKNTEAFF,TGCAGCGTTGGGGGGGACAAGAACACTGAAGCTTTCTTT
.,few,14,TRBJ1-1,TRBV7-2,CASSSSGKATEAFF,TGTGCCAGCAGCTCGTCGGGGAAGGCAACTGAAGCTTTCTTT
.,few,12,TRBJ2-4,TRBV6-5,CASSGQTGVQYF,TGTGCCAGTTCGGGACAGACGGGGGTTCAGTACTTC
.,.,15,TRBJ2-3,TRBV6-1,CASSYGGASTDTQYF,TGTGCCAGCAGCTATGGGGGAGCTAGCACAGATACGCAGTATTTT
.,.,13,TRBJ1-4,TRBV7-3,CASSTTVGEKLFF,TGTGCCAGCAGCACGACAGTAGGTGAAAAACTGTTTTTT
.,few,13,TRBJ1-5,TRBV10-3,CAISDTSGQPQHF,TGTGCCATCAGTGACACCTCGGGGCAGCCCCAGCATTTT
TRBD1,once,13,TRBJ1-5,TRBV25-1,CASSGTGDQPQHF,TGTGCCAGCTCCGGGACAGGGGATCAGCCCCAGCATTTT
TRBD2,few,16,TRBJ2-3,TRBV30,CAWSGRSGALTDTQYF,TGTGCCTGGAGCGGACGTAGCGGGGCGCTCACAGATACGCAGTATTTT
.,.,15,TRBJ2-4,TRBV5-1,CASSPSDGQKNIQYF,TGCGCCAGCAGCCCCTCTGATGGACAGAAAAACATTCAGTACTTC
TRBD1,few,15,TRBJ2-4,TRBV19,CASSFRGLAKNIQYF,TGTGCCAGTAGCTTCAGGGGGCTAGCCAAAAACATTCAGTACTTC
TRBD2,.,16,TRBJ2-1,TRBV13,CASLLLAGGLYNEQFF,TGTGCTAGCCTCCTATTAGCGGGGGGGCTATACAATGAGCAGTTCTTC
.,.,16,TRBJ2-1,TRBV30,CAWSVQATLINNEQFF,TGTGCCTGGAGTGTACAGGCCACATTAATTAACAATGAGCAGTTCTTC
.,.,14,TRBJ1-1,TRBV6-5,CASSPPGAYTEAFF,TGTGCCAGCAGTCCGCCGGGCGCATACACTGAAGCTTTCTTT
.,few,11,TRBJ2-1,TRBV30,CAWRSLHEQFF,TGTGCCTGGAGGTCTCTCCATGAGCAGTTCTTC
.,.,16,TRBJ1-1,TRBV5-1,CASSLRGGMLWTEAFF,TGCGCCAGCAGCTTGCGGGGAGGGATGCTTTGGACTGAAGCTTTCTTT
TRBD1,.,17,TRBJ2-1,TRBV30,CAWSGGQGASSYNEQFF,TGTGCCTGGAGTGGGGGACAGGGGGCCAGCTCCTACAATGAGCAGTTCTTC
.,.,16,TRBJ1-6,TRBV4-1,CASSQIAQFNNSPLHF,TGCGCCAGCAGCCAAATAGCTCAATTTAATAATTCACCCCTCCACTTT
.,.,15,TRBJ2-4,TRBV6-1,CASRAGSLAKNIQYF,TGTGCCAGCAGGGCCGGGAGCTTAGCCAAAAACATTCAGTACTTC
.,few,13,TRBJ1-2,TRBV6-1,CASSAGTFNGYTF,TGTGCCAGCAGCGCCGGGACCTTCAATGGCTACACCTTC
.,.,14,TRBJ1-2,TRBV28,CASSLTGGGYGYTF,TGTGCCAGCAGTTTAACTGGTGGGGGCTATGGCTACACCTTC
TRBD1,few,13,TRBJ2-5,TRBV11-2,CASSRQGARTQYF,TGTGCCAGCAGCCGACAGGGGGCAAGGACCCAGTACTTC
TRBD2,.,18,TRBJ2-5,TRBV7-7,CASSSNVPSGGLQETQYF,TGTGCCAGCAGCTCGAACGTCCCTAGCGGGGGACTCCAAGAGACCCAGTACTTC
TRBD2,.,16,TRBJ2-5,TRBV29-1,CSVETLAGPGGETQYF,TGCAGCGTTGAGACACTAGCGGGGCCCGGGGGAGAGACCCAGTACTTC
.,.,12,TRBJ1-2,TRBV25-1,CASSESRRGYTF,TGTGCCAGCAGTGAATCCCGGCGTGGCTACACCTTC
.,.,12,TRBJ2-5,TRBV28,CASSPFPETQYF,TGTGCCAGCAGTCCCTTCCCAGAGACCCAGTACTTC
TRBD1,.,13,TRBJ1-2,TRBV30,CAWSRGQGRGYTF,TGTGCCTGGAGTCGGGGACAGGGCCGGGGCTACACCTTC
.,.,14,TRBJ2-5,TRBV19,CASSPRTRVETQYF,TGTGCCAGTAGTCCCCGGACCCGAGTAGAGACCCAGTACTTC
.,.,12,TRBJ1-3,TRBV30,CAWTGQGNTIYF,TGTGCCTGGACCGGACAGGGAAACACCATATATTTT
.,few,15,TRBJ1-1,TRBV30,CAWTGRDGVSTEAFF,TGTGCCTGGACCGGACGGGACGGAGTAAGCACTGAAGCTTTCTTT
.,.,14,TRBJ2-3,TRBV13,CASSSGGFTDTQYF,TGTGCCAGCAGCTCAGGGGGGTTCACAGATACGCAGTATTTT
TRBD1,.,15,TRBJ2-3,TRBV7-9,CASSGTGDGTDTQYF,TGTGCCAGCAGCGGTACAGGGGATGGCACAGATACGCAGTATTTT
.,few,11,TRBJ2-5,TRBV7-2,CASSRAGGQYF,TGTGCCAGCAGCCGCGCAGGAGGCCAGTACTTC
.,few,14,TRBJ1-2,TRBV6-6,CASSQGNPNYGYTF,TGTGCCAGCAGTCAGGGGAATCCGAACTATGGCTACACCTTC
.,.,13,TRBJ2-7,TRBV2,CASSSSAFGEQYF,TGTGCCAGCAGTTCTTCTGCATTCGGCGAGCAGTACTTC